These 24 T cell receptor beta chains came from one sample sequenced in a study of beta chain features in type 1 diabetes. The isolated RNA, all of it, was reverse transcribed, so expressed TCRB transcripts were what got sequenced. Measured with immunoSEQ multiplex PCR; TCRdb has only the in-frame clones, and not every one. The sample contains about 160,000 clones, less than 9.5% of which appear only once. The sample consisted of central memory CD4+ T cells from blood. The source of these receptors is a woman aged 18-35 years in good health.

CDR3 nucleotide sequence: TGCGCCAGCAGCTGGGAACAGGGGGCGGATACGCAGTATTTT. It codes for CASSWEQGADTQYF. V usage is TRBV5-1 and J usage is TRBJ2-3; 9 nucleotides align to TRBD1. Germline-derived CDR1 and CDR2 are SGHRS and YFSETQ. The CDR3 has 14 residues. V dropped 3 bases and J dropped 6; count of bases not matched to a gene: 5.

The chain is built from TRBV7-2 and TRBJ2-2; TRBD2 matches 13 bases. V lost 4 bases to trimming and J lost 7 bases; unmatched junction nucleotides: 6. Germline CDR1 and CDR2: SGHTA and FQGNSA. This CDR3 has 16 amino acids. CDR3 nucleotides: TGTGCCAGCAGCTCGACTAGCGGGGGGAGGGTCGGGGAGCTGTTTTTT. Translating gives CASSSTSGGRVGELFF.

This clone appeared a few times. The CDR3 sequence: CASSQDAGPQETQYF. CDR3 coding DNA: TGTGCCAGCAGCCAAGATGCGGGGCCCCAAGAGACCCAGTACTTC. V and J are TRBV14 and TRBJ2-5, with D perhaps matching TRBD2 (6 bases). The CDR3 runs to 15 residues. Deletions cut 0 bases from V and 1 base from J, with 9 bases between. CDR1 is SGHDN and CDR2 is FVKESK in the germline V gene.

The CDR3 DNA follows: TGTGCCAGTACGACTAGAATCGTGGGTGAGCAGTTCTTC. It encodes CASTTRIVGEQFF. This chain connects TRBV13 to TRBJ2-1; weak D call: TRBD2 (6 bases). V was shortened by 9 bases and J by 9 bases, with 18 bases between the two germline ends. This CDR3 has 13 amino acids. The V gene's germline CDR1 is PRHDT and CDR2 FYEKMQ (reference sequence).

In DNA form, the CDR3 reads TGTGCCAGCAGAAGAGAACAGGGGTTCGACTACGAGCAGTACTTC. It translates to CASRREQGFDYEQYF. The V and J genes are TRBV2 and TRBJ2-7; TRBD1 aligns across 7 bases. Trimming cost V 6 bases and J 3 bases; bases outside gene matches: 11. From germline, CDR1 is SNHLY and CDR2 FYNNEI. The CDR3 contains 15 residues.

The CDR3 nucleotides read TGTGCCAGCAGGCCGCTAGGGGGGGTTGAGCAGTTCTTC. This codes for CASRPLGGVEQFF. The rearrangement links TRBV7-2 to TRBJ2-1, with TRBD2 as a possible D gene (7 bases). The CDR3 has 13 residues. The germline V gene has CDR1 SGHTA and CDR2 FQGNSA. The germline V and J ends were trimmed by 6 bases and 9 bases, with 15 bases remaining between them.

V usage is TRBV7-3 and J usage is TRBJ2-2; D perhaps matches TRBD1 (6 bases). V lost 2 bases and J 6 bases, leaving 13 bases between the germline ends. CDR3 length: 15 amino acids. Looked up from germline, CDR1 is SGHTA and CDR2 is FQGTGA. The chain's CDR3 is CASSLLSGASGELFF. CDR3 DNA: TGTGCCAGCAGCTTATTATCAGGGGCTTCCGGGGAGCTGTTTTTT.

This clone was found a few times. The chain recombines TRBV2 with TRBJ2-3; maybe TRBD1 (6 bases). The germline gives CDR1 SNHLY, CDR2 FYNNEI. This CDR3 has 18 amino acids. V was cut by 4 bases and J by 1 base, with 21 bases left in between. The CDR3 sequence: CASSAGTQGPFGTDTQYF. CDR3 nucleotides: TGTGCCAGCAGTGCCGGGACGCAGGGGCCTTTTGGCACAGATACGCAGTATTTT.

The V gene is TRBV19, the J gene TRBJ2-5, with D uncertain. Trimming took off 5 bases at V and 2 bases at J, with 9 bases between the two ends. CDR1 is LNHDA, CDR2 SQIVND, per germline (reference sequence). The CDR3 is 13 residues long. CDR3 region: CASSPNSQETQYF. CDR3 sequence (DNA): TGTGCCAGTAGTCCTAACTCGCAAGAGACCCAGTACTTC.

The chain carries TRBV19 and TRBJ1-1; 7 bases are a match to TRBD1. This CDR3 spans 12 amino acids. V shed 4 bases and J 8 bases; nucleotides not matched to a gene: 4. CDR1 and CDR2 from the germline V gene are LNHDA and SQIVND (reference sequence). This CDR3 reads CASSNRQGEAFF. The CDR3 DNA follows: TGTGCCAGTAGTAATCGACAGGGAGAAGCTTTCTTT.

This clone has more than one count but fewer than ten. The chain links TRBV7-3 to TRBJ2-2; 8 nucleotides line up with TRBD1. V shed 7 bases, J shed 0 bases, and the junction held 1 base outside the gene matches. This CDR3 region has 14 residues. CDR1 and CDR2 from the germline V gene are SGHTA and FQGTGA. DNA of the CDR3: TGTGCCAGCAAACAGGGGGCGAACACCGGGGAGCTGTTTTTT. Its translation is CASKQGANTGELFF.

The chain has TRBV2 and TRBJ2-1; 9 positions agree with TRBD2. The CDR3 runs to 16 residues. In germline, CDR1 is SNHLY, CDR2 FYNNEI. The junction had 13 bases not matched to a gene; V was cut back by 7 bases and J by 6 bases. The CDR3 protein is CASIAKETSGPNEQFF. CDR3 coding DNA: TGTGCCAGCATTGCCAAGGAGACTAGCGGCCCCAATGAGCAGTTCTTC.

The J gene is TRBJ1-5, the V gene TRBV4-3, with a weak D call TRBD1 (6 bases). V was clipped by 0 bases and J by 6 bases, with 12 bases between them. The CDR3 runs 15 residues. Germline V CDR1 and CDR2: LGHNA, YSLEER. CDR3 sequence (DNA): TGCGCCAGCAGCCAAGATGCGGGGGCGCGTCAGCCCCAGCATTTT. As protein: CASSQDAGARQPQHF.

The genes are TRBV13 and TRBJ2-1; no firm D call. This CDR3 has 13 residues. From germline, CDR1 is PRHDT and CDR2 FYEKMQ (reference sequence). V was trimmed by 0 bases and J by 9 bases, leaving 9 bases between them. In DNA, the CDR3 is TGTGCCAGCAGCTTAGGGGGCGCCTCTGAGCAGTTCTTC. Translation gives CASSLGGASEQFF.

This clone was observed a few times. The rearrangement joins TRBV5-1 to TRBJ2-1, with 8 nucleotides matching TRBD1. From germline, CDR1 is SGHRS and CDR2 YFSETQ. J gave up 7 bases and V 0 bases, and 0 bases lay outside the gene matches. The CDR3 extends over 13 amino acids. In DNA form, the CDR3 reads TGCGCCAGCAGCTTGGGACAGGGGAATGAGCAGTTCTTC. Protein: CASSLGQGNEQFF.

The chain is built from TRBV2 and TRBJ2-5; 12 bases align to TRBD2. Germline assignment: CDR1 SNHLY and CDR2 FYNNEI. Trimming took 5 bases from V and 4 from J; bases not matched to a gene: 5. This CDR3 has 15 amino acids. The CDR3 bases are TGTGCCAGCAGTTTAGAGACTAGCGGGGGAGAGACCCAGTACTTC. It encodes CASSLETSGGETQYF.

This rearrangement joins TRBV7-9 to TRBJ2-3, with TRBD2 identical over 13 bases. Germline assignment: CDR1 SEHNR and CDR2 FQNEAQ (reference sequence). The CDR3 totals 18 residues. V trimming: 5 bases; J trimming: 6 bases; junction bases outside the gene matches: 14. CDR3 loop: CASSATGLAGARLDTQYF. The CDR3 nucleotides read TGTGCCAGCAGCGCTACAGGACTAGCGGGGGCCCGGTTGGATACGCAGTATTTT. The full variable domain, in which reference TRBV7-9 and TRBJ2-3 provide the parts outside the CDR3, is DTGVSQNPRHKITKRGQNVTFRCDPISEHNRLYWYRQTLGQGPEFLTYFQNEAQLEKSRLLSDRFSAERPKGSFSTLEIQRTEQGDSAMYLCASSATGLAGARLDTQYFGPGTRLTVL.

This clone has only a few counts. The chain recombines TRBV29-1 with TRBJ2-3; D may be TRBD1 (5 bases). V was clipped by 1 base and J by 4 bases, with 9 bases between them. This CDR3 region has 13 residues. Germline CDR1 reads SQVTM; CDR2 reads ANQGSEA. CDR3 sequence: CSVEAQGADTQYF. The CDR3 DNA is TGCAGCGTTGAAGCCCAGGGTGCAGATACGCAGTATTTT.

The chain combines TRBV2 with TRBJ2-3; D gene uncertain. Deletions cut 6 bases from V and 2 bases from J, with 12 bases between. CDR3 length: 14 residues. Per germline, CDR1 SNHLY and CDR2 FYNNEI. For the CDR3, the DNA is TGTGCCAGCAGGAGGTATCTATCCACAGATACGCAGTATTTT. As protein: CASRRYLSTDTQYF.

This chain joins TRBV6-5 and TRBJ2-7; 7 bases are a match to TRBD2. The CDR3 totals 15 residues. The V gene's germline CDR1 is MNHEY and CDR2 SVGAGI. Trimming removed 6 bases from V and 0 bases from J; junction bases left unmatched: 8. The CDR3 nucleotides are TGTGCCAGCAGGGGAGCGGGGCTGAGCTCCTACGAGCAGTACTTC. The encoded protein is CASRGAGLSSYEQYF.

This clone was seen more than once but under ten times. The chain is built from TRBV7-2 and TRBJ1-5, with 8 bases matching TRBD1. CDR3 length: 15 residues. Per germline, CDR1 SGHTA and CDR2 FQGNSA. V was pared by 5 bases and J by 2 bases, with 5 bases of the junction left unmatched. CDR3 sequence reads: CASSRTGQGNQPQHF. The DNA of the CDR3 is TGTGCCAGCAGCCGTACGGGACAGGGCAATCAGCCCCAGCATTTT.

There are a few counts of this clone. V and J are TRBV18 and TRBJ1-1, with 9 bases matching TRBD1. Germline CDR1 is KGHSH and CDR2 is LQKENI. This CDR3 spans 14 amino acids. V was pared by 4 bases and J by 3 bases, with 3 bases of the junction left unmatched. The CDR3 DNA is TGTGCCAGCTCACGGACAGGGGTCGACACTGAAGCTTTCTTT. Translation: CASSRTGVDTEAFF.

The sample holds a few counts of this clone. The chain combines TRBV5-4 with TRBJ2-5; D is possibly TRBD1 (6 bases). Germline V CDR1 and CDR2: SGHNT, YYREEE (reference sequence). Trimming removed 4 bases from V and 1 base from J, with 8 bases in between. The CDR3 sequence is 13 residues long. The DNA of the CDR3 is TGTGCCAGCAGCCTGGACAGCCAAGAGACCCAGTACTTC. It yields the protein CASSLDSQETQYF.

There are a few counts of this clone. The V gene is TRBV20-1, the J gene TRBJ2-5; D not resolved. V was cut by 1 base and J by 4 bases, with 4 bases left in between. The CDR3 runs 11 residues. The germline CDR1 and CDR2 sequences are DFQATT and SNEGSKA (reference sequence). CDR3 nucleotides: TGCAGTGCTAGAGGTATAGAGACCCAGTACTTC. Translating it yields CSARGIETQYF.